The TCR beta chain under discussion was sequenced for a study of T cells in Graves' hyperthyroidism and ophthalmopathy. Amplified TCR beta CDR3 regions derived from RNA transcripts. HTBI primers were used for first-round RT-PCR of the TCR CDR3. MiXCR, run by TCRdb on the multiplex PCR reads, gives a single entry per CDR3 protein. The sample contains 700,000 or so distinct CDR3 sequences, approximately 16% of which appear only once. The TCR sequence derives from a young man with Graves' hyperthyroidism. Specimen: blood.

The CDR3 DNA is TGTGCCAGCAGTCCCTTACAACACTCCTACAATGAGCAGTTCTTC. Translation: CASSPLQHSYNEQFF. This rearrangement joins TRBV28 to TRBJ2-1; D gene ambiguous. The ends were cut back, 5 bases at V and 0 bases at J, with 11 bases in the middle. Looked up from germline, CDR1 is MDHEN and CDR2 is SYDVKM. The CDR3 runs to 15 residues.